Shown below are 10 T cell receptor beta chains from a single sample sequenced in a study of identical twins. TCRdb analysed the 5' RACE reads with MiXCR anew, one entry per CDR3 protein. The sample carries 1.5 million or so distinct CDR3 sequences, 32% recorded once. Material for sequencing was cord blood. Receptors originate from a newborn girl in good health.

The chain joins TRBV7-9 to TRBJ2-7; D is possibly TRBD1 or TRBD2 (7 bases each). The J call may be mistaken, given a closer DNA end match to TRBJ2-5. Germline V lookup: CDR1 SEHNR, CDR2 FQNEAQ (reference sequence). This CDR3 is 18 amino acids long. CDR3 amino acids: CASSAQGTEETSLGTQYF. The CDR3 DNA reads TGTGCCAGCAGCGCACAGGGGACAGAGGAGACTAGCCTCGGGACCCAGTACTTC.

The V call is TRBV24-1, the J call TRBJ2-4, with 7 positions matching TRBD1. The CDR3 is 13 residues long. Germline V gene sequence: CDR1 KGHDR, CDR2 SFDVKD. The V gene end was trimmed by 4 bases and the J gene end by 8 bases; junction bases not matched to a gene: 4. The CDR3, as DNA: TGTGCCACCAGTGACCCACAGGGGTACATTCAGTACTTC. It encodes CATSDPQGYIQYF.

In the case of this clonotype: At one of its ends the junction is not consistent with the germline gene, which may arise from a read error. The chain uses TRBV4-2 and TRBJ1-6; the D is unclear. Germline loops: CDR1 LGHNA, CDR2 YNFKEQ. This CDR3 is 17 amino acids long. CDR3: CVSSQDPNRAYNSPLHF. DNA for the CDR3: TGTGTCAGCAGCCAAGACCCCAACAGAGCCTATAATTCACCCCTCCACTTT.

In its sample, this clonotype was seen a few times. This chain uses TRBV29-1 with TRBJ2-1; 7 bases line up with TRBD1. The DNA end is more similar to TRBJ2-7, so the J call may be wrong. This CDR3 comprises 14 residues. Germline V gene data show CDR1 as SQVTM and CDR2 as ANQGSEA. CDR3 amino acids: CSVFEQGTYNEQYF. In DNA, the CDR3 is TGCAGCGTTTTCGAACAGGGGACCTACAATGAGCAGTACTTC.

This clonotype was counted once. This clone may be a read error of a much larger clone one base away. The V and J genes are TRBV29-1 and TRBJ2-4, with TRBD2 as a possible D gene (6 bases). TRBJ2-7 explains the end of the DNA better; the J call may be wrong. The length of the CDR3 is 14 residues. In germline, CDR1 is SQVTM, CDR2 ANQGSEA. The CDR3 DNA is TGCAGCGTTGGCCGGGACTCCGGCCATTACGAGCAGTACTTC. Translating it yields CSVGRDSGHYEQYF.

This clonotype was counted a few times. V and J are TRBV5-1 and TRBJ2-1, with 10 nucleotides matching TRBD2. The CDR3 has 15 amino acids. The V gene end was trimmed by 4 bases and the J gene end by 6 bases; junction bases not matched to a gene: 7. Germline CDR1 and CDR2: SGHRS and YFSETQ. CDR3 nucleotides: TGCGCCAGCAGCGCTAGCGGGAGTACACGCAATGAGCAGTTCTTC. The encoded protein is CASSASGSTRNEQFF.

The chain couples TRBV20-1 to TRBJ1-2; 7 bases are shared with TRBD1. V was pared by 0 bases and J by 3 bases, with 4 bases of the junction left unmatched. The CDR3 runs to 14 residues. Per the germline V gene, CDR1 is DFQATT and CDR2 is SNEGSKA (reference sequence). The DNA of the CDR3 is TGCAGTGCTAGAGATTGGCAGGGGGACTATGGCTACACCTTC. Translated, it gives CSARDWQGDYGYTF.

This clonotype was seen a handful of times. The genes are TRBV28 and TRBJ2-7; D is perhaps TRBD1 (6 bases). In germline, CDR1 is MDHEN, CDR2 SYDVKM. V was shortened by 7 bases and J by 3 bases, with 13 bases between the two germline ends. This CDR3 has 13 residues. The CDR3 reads CASIGTPFYEQYF. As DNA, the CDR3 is TGTGCCAGCATTGGGACACCCTTCTACGAGCAGTACTTC. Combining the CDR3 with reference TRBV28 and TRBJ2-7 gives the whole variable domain DVKVTQSSRYLVKRTGEKVFLECVQDMDHENMFWYRQDPGLGLRLIYFSYDVKMKEKGDIPEGYSVSREKKERFSLILESASTNQTSMYLCASIGTPFYEQYFGPGTRLTVT.

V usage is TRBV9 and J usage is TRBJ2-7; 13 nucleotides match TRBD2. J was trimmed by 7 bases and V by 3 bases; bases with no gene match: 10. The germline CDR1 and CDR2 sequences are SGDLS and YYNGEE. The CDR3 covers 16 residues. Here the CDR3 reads CASSAGLAGTYNEQYF. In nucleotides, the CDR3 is TGTGCCAGCAGCGCGGGACTAGCGGGAACCTACAATGAGCAGTACTTC.

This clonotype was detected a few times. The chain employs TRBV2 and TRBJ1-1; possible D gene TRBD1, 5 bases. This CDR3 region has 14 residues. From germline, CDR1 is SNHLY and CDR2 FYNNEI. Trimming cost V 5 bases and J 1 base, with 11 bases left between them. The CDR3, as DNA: TGTGCCAGCAGTACACCGGGACGGAACACTGAAGCTTTCTTT. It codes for CASSTPGRNTEAFF. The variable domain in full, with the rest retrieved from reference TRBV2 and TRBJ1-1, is EPEVTQTPSHQVTQMGQEVILRCVPISNHLYFYWYRQILGQKVEFLVSFYNNEISEKSEIFDDQFSVERPDGSNFTLKIRSTKLEDSAMYFCASSTPGRNTEAFFGQGTRLTVV.